These T cell receptor beta chains were read from a single sample in a study of regulatory T cells in long-lasting Graves disease. TCRdb passed the multiplex PCR reads through MiXCR, listing each CDR3 protein once. The profile shows 420,000 or so distinct CDR3 sequences, about 15% of them singletons. The same sample was also studied in work on T cells in Graves' hyperthyroidism and ophthalmopathy.

This specimen was peripheral blood mononuclear cells (PBMCs), taken at new diagnosis, from a patient treated with antithyroid drugs. The receptors derive from a woman under 30 with Graves disease. CDR3s include the opening cysteine and the closing phenylalanine or tryptophan. D genes are given only for firm matches. The size of a clone is reported for some rows only, either as once, few or many, or as a class for expanded clones.

clone size: many; J gene: TRBJ1-1; V gene: TRBV30; D gene: .; CDR3 DNA: TGTGCCTGGAGACAAGGATGGGGAGACACTGAAGCTTTCTTT; CDR3 protein: CAWRQGWGDTEAFF
clone size: many; J gene: TRBJ2-7; V gene: TRBV28; D gene: .; CDR3 DNA: TGTGCCAGCAACAGGGCTGGAGAGCAGTACTTC; CDR3 protein: CASNRAGEQYF
clone size: .; J gene: TRBJ2-7; V gene: TRBV28; D gene: TRBD2; CDR3 DNA: TGTGCCAGCAGACGGACTAGCGGGATCTACGAGCAGTACTTC; CDR3 protein: CASRRTSGIYEQYF
clone size: many; J gene: TRBJ2-1; V gene: TRBV28; D gene: TRBD2; CDR3 DNA: TGTGCCAGCAGTGTTCTAGCGGGGGACGCTAATGAGCAGTTCTTC; CDR3 protein: CASSVLAGDANEQFF
clone size: many; J gene: TRBJ2-7; V gene: TRBV28; D gene: .; CDR3 DNA: TGTGCCAGCTTGGGGGTTACCTACGAGCAGTACTTC; CDR3 protein: CASLGVTYEQYF
clone size: .; J gene: TRBJ2-1; V gene: TRBV14; D gene: .; CDR3 DNA: TGTGCCAGCAGCCAAGAACTCGGGAGTGAGCAGTTCTTC; CDR3 protein: CASSQELGSEQFF
clone size: many; J gene: TRBJ2-7; V gene: TRBV7-2; D gene: TRBD2; CDR3 DNA: TGTGCCAGCAGCTTCGACGGGAGGGAAATTTACGAGCAGTACTTC; CDR3 protein: CASSFDGREIYEQYF
clone size: few; J gene: TRBJ1-1; V gene: TRBV2; D gene: TRBD1; CDR3 DNA: TGTGCCAGCAGTGCGTATAAAGACAGGGGCGCTGAAGCTTTCTTT; CDR3 protein: CASSAYKDRGAEAFF
clone size: .; J gene: TRBJ2-5; V gene: TRBV28; D gene: TRBD2; CDR3 DNA: TGTGCCAGCAGCCCCGGGGTAGCGGGAGAGCCCCAAGAGACCCAGTACTTC; CDR3 protein: CASSPGVAGEPQETQYF
clone size: few; J gene: TRBJ1-6; V gene: TRBV19; D gene: TRBD1; CDR3 DNA: TGTGCCAGTAGACTACAGGGGGCCGGTTCACCCCTCCACTTT; CDR3 protein: CASRLQGAGSPLHF
clone size: .; J gene: TRBJ2-5; V gene: TRBV5-1; D gene: .; CDR3 DNA: TGCGCCAGCAGCAGCGACGGGACATTGGGAGAGACCCAGTACTTC; CDR3 protein: CASSSDGTLGETQYF
clone size: .; J gene: TRBJ1-2; V gene: TRBV7-3; D gene: .; CDR3 DNA: TGTGCCAGCAGCCTAACGGGCCAAAGGCATGGCTACACCTTC; CDR3 protein: CASSLTGQRHGYTF
clone size: .; J gene: TRBJ2-5; V gene: TRBV7-6; D gene: TRBD2; CDR3 DNA: TGTGCCAGCAGCTTCAAGCGGGGTCCTCAAGAGACCCAGTACTTC; CDR3 protein: CASSFKRGPQETQYF
clone size: many; J gene: TRBJ2-3; V gene: TRBV5-1; D gene: .; CDR3 DNA: TGCGCCAGCAGCCAGACGACCAGCGGAACAGATACGCAGTATTTT; CDR3 protein: CASSQTTSGTDTQYF
clone size: few; J gene: TRBJ2-1; V gene: TRBV14; D gene: .; CDR3 DNA: TGTGCCAGCAGCCAGTACAGGGCTTCGATCTTCTTC; CDR3 protein: CASSQYRASIFF
clone size: many; J gene: TRBJ1-1; V gene: TRBV12-3/TRBV12-4; D gene: .; CDR3 DNA: TGTGCCAGCAGTTTAATACAGGCAGCTTTCTTT; CDR3 protein: CASSLIQAAFF
clone size: many; J gene: TRBJ2-2; V gene: TRBV10-3; D gene: .; CDR3 DNA: TGTGCCATCAGTGAGTCAACAGTAAACACCGGGGAGCTGTTTTTT; CDR3 protein: CAISESTVNTGELFF
clone size: few; J gene: TRBJ2-2; V gene: TRBV10-1; D gene: .; CDR3 DNA: TGCGCCAGCAGGGAACAGCCGGACACCGGGGAGCTGTTTTTT; CDR3 protein: CASREQPDTGELFF
clone size: .; J gene: TRBJ1-1; V gene: TRBV14; D gene: .; CDR3 DNA: TGTGCCAGCAGCCTCACCGACAACCTGAACACTGAAGCTTTCTTT; CDR3 protein: CASSLTDNLNTEAFF
clone size: many; J gene: TRBJ2-1; V gene: TRBV5-1; D gene: .; CDR3 DNA: TGCGCCAGCAGCTTGGTTGCGGACCCCTACAATGAGCAGTTCTTC; CDR3 protein: CASSLVADPYNEQFF
clone size: .; J gene: TRBJ2-7; V gene: TRBV6-1; D gene: TRBD2; CDR3 DNA: TGTGCCAGCAGTAGAGTCATGGGGGCGGGAGGTGTTTACGAGCAGTACTTC; CDR3 protein: CASSRVMGAGGVYEQYF
clone size: many; J gene: TRBJ2-7; V gene: TRBV7-2; D gene: .; CDR3 DNA: TGTGCCAGCAGCTTAGGGACAGATCTCTACGAGCAGTACTTC; CDR3 protein: CASSLGTDLYEQYF
clone size: many; J gene: TRBJ2-1; V gene: TRBV30; D gene: TRBD2; CDR3 DNA: TGTGCCTGGAGGGGACTAGTGTTCAATGAGCAGTTCTTC; CDR3 protein: CAWRGLVFNEQFF
clone size: many; J gene: TRBJ2-5; V gene: TRBV10-3; D gene: .; CDR3 DNA: TGTGCCATCAGTGAATCCCCAGAGACCCAGTACTTC; CDR3 protein: CAISESPETQYF
clone size: .; J gene: TRBJ2-7; V gene: TRBV7-2; D gene: TRBD2; CDR3 DNA: TGTGCCAGCAGCTTCGGACTAGCGGGAGGGGGCTACGAGCAGTACTTC; CDR3 protein: CASSFGLAGGGYEQYF
clone size: .; J gene: TRBJ2-5; V gene: TRBV6-2/TRBV6-3; D gene: TRBD1; CDR3 DNA: TGTGCCAGCAGTGAAGCTCCAGGGGGCCGGAAGACCCAGTACTTC; CDR3 protein: CASSEAPGGRKTQYF
clone size: .; J gene: TRBJ1-5; V gene: TRBV19; D gene: .; CDR3 DNA: TGTGCCAGTAACGAGGCGGCAGGCAGCAATCAGCCCCAGCATTTT; CDR3 protein: CASNEAAGSNQPQHF
clone size: many; J gene: TRBJ1-5; V gene: TRBV6-5; D gene: .; CDR3 DNA: TGTGCCAGCAGTTACGGGGGTGGCAGGGGACTAAGAGGTTATAGCAATCAGCCCCAGCATTTT; CDR3 protein: CASSYGGGRGLRGYSNQPQHF
clone size: many; J gene: TRBJ2-7; V gene: TRBV28; D gene: .; CDR3 DNA: TGTGCCAGCACCTATAGGGTCGGTGGCTCCTACGAGCAGTACTTC; CDR3 protein: CASTYRVGGSYEQYF
clone size: few; J gene: TRBJ2-1; V gene: TRBV7-2; D gene: TRBD2; CDR3 DNA: TGTGCCAGCAGCAGAACTAGCGGGAGACTCTACAATGAGCAGTTCTTC; CDR3 protein: CASSRTSGRLYNEQFF
clone size: few; J gene: TRBJ2-3; V gene: TRBV2; D gene: TRBD2; CDR3 DNA: TGTGCCAGCAGGCGGGAGGGAATAGATACGCAGTATTTT; CDR3 protein: CASRREGIDTQYF
clone size: many; J gene: TRBJ2-7; V gene: TRBV6-5; D gene: .; CDR3 DNA: TGTGCCAGCAGTTTTCCCGTGTACGAGCAGTACTTC; CDR3 protein: CASSFPVYEQYF
clone size: .; J gene: TRBJ2-1; V gene: TRBV6-2/TRBV6-3; D gene: TRBD2; CDR3 DNA: TGTGCCAGCAGTGGGACTAGCGGGAGGGCCTGGTACAATGAGCAGTTCTTC; CDR3 protein: CASSGTSGRAWYNEQFF
clone size: few; J gene: TRBJ2-1; V gene: TRBV5-1; D gene: .; CDR3 DNA: TGCGCCAGCAGGAATGGGGAAAGTTTCGACAATGAGCAGTTCTTC; CDR3 protein: CASRNGESFDNEQFF
clone size: few; J gene: TRBJ1-5; V gene: TRBV28; D gene: .; CDR3 DNA: TGTGCCAGCAACTTATCAACAGGGACTATTAGAGGCAATCAGCCCCAGCATTTT; CDR3 protein: CASNLSTGTIRGNQPQHF
clone size: .; J gene: TRBJ2-1; V gene: TRBV24-1; D gene: TRBD1; CDR3 DNA: TGTGCCACCAGTGACGAAGCCGGGACAGATTACAATGAGCAGTTCTTC; CDR3 protein: CATSDEAGTDYNEQFF
clone size: .; J gene: TRBJ2-1; V gene: TRBV6-1; D gene: TRBD2; CDR3 DNA: TGTGCCAGCTCCGAAGGGGTCGGCGGGAGGGCCGATGAGCAGTTCTTC; CDR3 protein: CASSEGVGGRADEQFF
clone size: .; J gene: TRBJ1-4; V gene: TRBV11-2; D gene: TRBD1; CDR3 DNA: TGTGCCAGCAGCTTCCAGGGGGCTAGGGAAAAACTGTTTTTT; CDR3 protein: CASSFQGAREKLFF
clone size: many; J gene: TRBJ2-1; V gene: TRBV28; D gene: TRBD2; CDR3 DNA: TGTGCCAGCAGTTTCACTCGTGGGGCGGGAGCTTACAATGAGCAGTTCTTC; CDR3 protein: CASSFTRGAGAYNEQFF
clone size: .; J gene: TRBJ1-1; V gene: TRBV6-2/TRBV6-3; D gene: .; CDR3 DNA: TGTGCCAGCAGTTACCGGGATGAAGCTTTCTTT; CDR3 protein: CASSYRDEAFF
clone size: many; J gene: TRBJ1-2; V gene: TRBV7-9; D gene: .; CDR3 DNA: TGTGCCAGCAGCTTTGGAGTGATCAGCCATGGCTACACCTTC; CDR3 protein: CASSFGVISHGYTF
clone size: many; J gene: TRBJ2-6; V gene: TRBV12-3/TRBV12-4; D gene: TRBD1; CDR3 DNA: TGTGCCAGCAGTTTAGGACAGGGCTTCTCTGGGGCCAACGTCCTGACTTTC; CDR3 protein: CASSLGQGFSGANVLTF
clone size: few; J gene: TRBJ2-2; V gene: TRBV6-1; D gene: TRBD2; CDR3 DNA: TGTGCCAGCAGGTCCGGGACTAGCGGGGTGAACACCGGGGAGCTGTTTTTT; CDR3 protein: CASRSGTSGVNTGELFF
clone size: .; J gene: TRBJ2-2; V gene: TRBV9; D gene: .; CDR3 DNA: TGTGCCAGCAGCTTTAGGGAGGATCGGGCCGGGGAGCTGTTTTTT; CDR3 protein: CASSFREDRAGELFF
clone size: many; J gene: TRBJ1-1; V gene: TRBV2; D gene: TRBD1; CDR3 DNA: TGTGCCAGCAGAGACAGGGAGGACACTGAAGCTTTCTTT; CDR3 protein: CASRDREDTEAFF
clone size: many; J gene: TRBJ2-2; V gene: TRBV11-3; D gene: .; CDR3 DNA: TGTGCCAGCAGCTTACAAGTAGCTCCGAACACCGGGGAGCTGTTTTTT; CDR3 protein: CASSLQVAPNTGELFF
clone size: many; J gene: TRBJ2-7; V gene: TRBV5-1; D gene: TRBD1; CDR3 DNA: TGCGCCAGCAACCTCGGGACAGGGAGCGACGAGCAGTACTTC; CDR3 protein: CASNLGTGSDEQYF
clone size: .; J gene: TRBJ2-1; V gene: TRBV20-1; D gene: TRBD2; CDR3 DNA: TGCAGTGCACCAAGGACTAGCGGGGCTTACAATGAGCAGTTCTTC; CDR3 protein: CSAPRTSGAYNEQFF
clone size: .; J gene: TRBJ2-3; V gene: TRBV29-1; D gene: .; CDR3 DNA: TGCAGCGTTCAGGGGTTTATCGCAGATACGCAGTATTTT; CDR3 protein: CSVQGFIADTQYF
clone size: many; J gene: TRBJ2-1; V gene: TRBV20-1; D gene: TRBD2; CDR3 DNA: TGCAGTGCTACTATAGCGGGAGGGCCGTTTAGGAATGAGCAGTTCTTC; CDR3 protein: CSATIAGGPFRNEQFF
clone size: many; J gene: TRBJ2-1; V gene: TRBV12-3/TRBV12-4; D gene: TRBD2; CDR3 DNA: TGTGCCAGCAGTCAAAGCGGGAGGGCCCTGGATGAGCAGTTCTTC; CDR3 protein: CASSQSGRALDEQFF
clone size: many; J gene: TRBJ2-3; V gene: TRBV11-2; D gene: TRBD2; CDR3 DNA: TGTGCCAGCAGCTTACTAGCGGGACTCACAGATACGCAGTATTTT; CDR3 protein: CASSLLAGLTDTQYF
clone size: .; J gene: TRBJ1-5; V gene: TRBV19; D gene: .; CDR3 DNA: TGTGCCAGTAGCACCGGCGGCACTCTCAATCAGCCCCAGCATTTT; CDR3 protein: CASSTGGTLNQPQHF
clone size: many; J gene: TRBJ2-7; V gene: TRBV7-2; D gene: .; CDR3 DNA: TGTGCCAGCAGCTTATTCCACGAGCAGTACTTC; CDR3 protein: CASSLFHEQYF